A selection of T cell receptor beta chains follows, all from one sample in a study of beta chain features in type 1 diabetes. Here immunoSEQ multiplex PCR was the method, and the copy in TCRdb shows in-frame clones only, minus some. The repertoire includes 810,000 or so clones, 15% to 20% of them detected once, and around 0.02% sits in the top ten. The specimen was naive CD4+ T cells from blood. The receptors shown here come from a woman between 18 and 29 years old in good health. CDR3s include the opening cysteine and the closing phenylalanine or tryptophan. A D gene is named only where the DNA matches it firmly. Clone sizes are given selectively: once, few, many, or a class where the clone is expanded.

clone_size j_call d_call v_call cdr3_aa cdr3_nt
. TRBJ1-5 . TRBV19 CASSIWGRGRHRNQPQHF TGTGCCAGTAGTATCTGGGGTAGGGGTAGACATCGGAATCAGCCCCAGCATTTT
. TRBJ1-2 . TRBV9 CASSVGSLQYYGYTF TGTGCCAGCAGCGTAGGAAGTTTACAGTATTATGGCTACACCTTC
. TRBJ2-4 . TRBV11-2 CASSLVQTIIQYF TGTGCCAGCAGCTTAGTTCAGACTATCATCCAGTACTTC
few TRBJ2-3 TRBD2 TRBV5-1 CASSLGASGSLDTQYF TGCGCCAGCAGCTTGGGGGCTAGCGGGAGTTTGGATACGCAGTATTTT
. TRBJ1-1 TRBD1 TRBV10-3 CAARDRVNTEAFF TGTGCCGCCCGGGACAGGGTGAACACTGAAGCTTTCTTT
. TRBJ2-5 . TRBV27 CASRKTSQETQYF TGTGCCAGCAGAAAGACAAGCCAAGAGACCCAGTACTTC
. TRBJ2-5 TRBD1 TRBV6-6 CASRRSTGEETQYF TGTGCCAGCAGGCGCTCGACAGGGGAAGAGACCCAGTACTTC
few TRBJ1-2 . TRBV5-5 CASSQGSQNYGYTF TGTGCCAGCAGCCAAGGGAGTCAGAACTATGGCTACACCTTC
. TRBJ2-5 TRBD1 TRBV18 CASSPGTGQETQYF TGTGCCAGCTCACCAGGGACAGGGCAAGAGACCCAGTACTTC
few TRBJ2-7 . TRBV5-1 CASSSTSGTEVYEQYF TGCGCCAGCAGCTCAACCTCCGGGACCGAGGTCTACGAGCAGTACTTC
. TRBJ2-3 . TRBV15 CATRGRERGSEGKQYF TGTGCCACCAGGGGCCGGGAGCGTGGCAGCGAGGGGAAGCAGTATTTT
. TRBJ2-7 . TRBV2 CASSEASDRAPYEQYF TGTGCCAGCAGTGAAGCTTCGGACAGAGCTCCCTACGAGCAGTACTTC
. TRBJ1-2 . TRBV28 CASSPDTNYGYTF TGTGCCAGCAGCCCGGACACTAACTATGGCTACACCTTC
. TRBJ2-2 . TRBV12-5 CASGLFHTGELFF TGTGCTAGTGGTTTGTTCCACACCGGGGAGCTGTTTTTT
. TRBJ2-3 . TRBV6-5 CASNTLGGTQYF TGTGCCAGCAACACACTAGGGGGTACGCAGTATTTT
few TRBJ2-5 TRBD2 TRBV6-5 CASSQRIAGWKTQYF TGTGCCAGCAGTCAGAGAATAGCGGGTTGGAAGACCCAGTACTTC
. TRBJ2-1 TRBD2 TRBV5-1 CASSPGLAGGYNEQFF TGCGCCAGCAGCCCAGGACTAGCGGGAGGGTACAATGAGCAGTTCTTC
. TRBJ2-7 TRBD1 TRBV27 CASSWNQGAVYEQYF TGTGCCAGCAGTTGGAATCAGGGGGCGGTATACGAGCAGTACTTC
. TRBJ2-3 TRBD1 TRBV27 CASSLRGQTDTQYF TGTGCCAGCAGTCTCCGGGGACAGACAGATACGCAGTATTTT
few TRBJ2-7 . TRBV7-2 CASSPSLDRYEQYF TGTGCCAGCAGCCCCTCCTTAGATCGTTACGAGCAGTACTTC
. TRBJ2-3 . TRBV7-2 CASSLIPSTDTQYF TGTGCCAGCAGCTTAATACCTAGCACAGATACGCAGTATTTT
few TRBJ2-3 TRBD1 TRBV5-4 CASSHTGGTDTQYF TGTGCCAGCAGCCATACAGGGGGCACAGATACGCAGTATTTT
. TRBJ2-3 . TRBV11-2 CASSSKASGGPDTQYF TGTGCCAGCAGCTCAAAAGCGTCGGGGGGCCCAGATACGCAGTATTTT
few TRBJ1-2 TRBD1 TRBV2 CASSETGDYGYTF TGTGCCAGCAGTGAAACAGGGGACTATGGCTACACCTTC
few TRBJ1-3 . TRBV7-9 CASSPNRARSSGNTIYF TGTGCCAGCAGCCCCAACAGGGCCCGGAGCTCTGGAAACACCATATATTTT
. TRBJ2-7 TRBD1 TRBV19 CASSQDRGRSYEQYF TGTGCCAGTAGTCAGGACAGGGGGCGATCCTACGAGCAGTACTTC
many TRBJ2-5 . TRBV10-3 CAISEQETQYF TGTGCCATCAGTGAGCAAGAGACCCAGTACTTC
. TRBJ2-1 . TRBV7-2 CASSLADSNEQFF TGTGCCAGCAGCTTAGCGGACAGCAATGAGCAGTTCTTC
. TRBJ2-7 TRBD1 TRBV7-8 CASSLRGRGRTYEQYF TGTGCCAGCAGCTTACGTGGTAGGGGGCGCACCTACGAGCAGTACTTC